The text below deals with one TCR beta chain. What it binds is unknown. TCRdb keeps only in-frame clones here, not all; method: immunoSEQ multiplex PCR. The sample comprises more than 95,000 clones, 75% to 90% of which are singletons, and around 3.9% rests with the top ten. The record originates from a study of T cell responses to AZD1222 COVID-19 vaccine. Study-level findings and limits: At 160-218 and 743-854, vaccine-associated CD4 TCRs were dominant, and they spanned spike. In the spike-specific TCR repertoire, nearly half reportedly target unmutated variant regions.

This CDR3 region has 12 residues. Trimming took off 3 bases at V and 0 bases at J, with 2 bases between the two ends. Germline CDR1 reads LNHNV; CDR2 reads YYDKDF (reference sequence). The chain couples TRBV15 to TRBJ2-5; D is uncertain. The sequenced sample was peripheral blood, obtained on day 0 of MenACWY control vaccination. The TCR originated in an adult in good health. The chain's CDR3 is CATSRDQETQYF. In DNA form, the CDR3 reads TGTGCCACCAGCAGGGACCAAGAGACCCAGTACTTC.